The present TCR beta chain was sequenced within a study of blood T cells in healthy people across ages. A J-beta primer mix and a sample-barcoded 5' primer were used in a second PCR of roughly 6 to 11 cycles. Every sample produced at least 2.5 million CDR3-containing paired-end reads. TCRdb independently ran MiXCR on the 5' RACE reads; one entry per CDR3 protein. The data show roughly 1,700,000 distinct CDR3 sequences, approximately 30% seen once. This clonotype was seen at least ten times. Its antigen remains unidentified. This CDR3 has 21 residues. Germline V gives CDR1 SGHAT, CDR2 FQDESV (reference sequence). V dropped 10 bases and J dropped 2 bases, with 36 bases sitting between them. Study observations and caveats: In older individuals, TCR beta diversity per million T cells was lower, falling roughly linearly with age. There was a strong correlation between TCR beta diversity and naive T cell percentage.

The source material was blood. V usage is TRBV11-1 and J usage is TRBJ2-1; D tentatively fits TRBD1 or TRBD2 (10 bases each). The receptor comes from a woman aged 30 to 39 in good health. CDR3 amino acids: CATERRQGASGGLTTYNEQFF. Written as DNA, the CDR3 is TGTGCCACCGAGAGGAGACAGGGGGCTAGCGGGGGACTAACAACCTACAATGAGCAGTTCTTC.